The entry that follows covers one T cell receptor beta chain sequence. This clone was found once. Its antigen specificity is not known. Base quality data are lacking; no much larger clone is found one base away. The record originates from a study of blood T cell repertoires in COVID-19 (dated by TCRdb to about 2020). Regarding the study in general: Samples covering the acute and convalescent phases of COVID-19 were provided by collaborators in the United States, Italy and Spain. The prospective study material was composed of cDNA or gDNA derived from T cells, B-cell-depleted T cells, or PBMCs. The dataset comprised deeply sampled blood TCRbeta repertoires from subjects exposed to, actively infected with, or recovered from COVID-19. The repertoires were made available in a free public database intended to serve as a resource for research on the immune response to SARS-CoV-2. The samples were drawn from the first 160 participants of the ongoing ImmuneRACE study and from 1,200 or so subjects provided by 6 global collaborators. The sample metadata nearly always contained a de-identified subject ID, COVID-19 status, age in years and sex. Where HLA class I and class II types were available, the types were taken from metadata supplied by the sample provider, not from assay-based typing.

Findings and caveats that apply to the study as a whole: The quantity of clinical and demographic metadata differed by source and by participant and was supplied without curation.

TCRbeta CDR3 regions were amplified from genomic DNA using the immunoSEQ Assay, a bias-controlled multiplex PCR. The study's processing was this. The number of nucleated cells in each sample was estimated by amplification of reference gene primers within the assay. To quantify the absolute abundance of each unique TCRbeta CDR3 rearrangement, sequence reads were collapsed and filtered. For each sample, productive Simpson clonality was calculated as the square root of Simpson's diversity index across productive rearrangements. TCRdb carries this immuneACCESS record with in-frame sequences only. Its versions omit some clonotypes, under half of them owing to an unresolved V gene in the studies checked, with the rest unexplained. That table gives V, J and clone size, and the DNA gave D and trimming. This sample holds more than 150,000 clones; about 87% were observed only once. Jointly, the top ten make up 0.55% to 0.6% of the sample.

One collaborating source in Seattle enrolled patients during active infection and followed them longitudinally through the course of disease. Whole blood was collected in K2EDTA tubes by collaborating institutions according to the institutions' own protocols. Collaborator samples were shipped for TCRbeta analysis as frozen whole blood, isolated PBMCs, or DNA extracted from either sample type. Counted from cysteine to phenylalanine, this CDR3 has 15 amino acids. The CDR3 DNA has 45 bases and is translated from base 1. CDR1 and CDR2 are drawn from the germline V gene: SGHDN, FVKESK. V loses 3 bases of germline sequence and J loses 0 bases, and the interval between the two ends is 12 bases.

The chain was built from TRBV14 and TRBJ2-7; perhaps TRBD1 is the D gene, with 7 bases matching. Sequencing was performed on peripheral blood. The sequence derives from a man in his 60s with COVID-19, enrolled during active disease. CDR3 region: CASSQGQGGSYEQYF. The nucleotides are TGTGCCAGCAGCCAGGGCCAGGGGGGCTCCTACGAGCAGTACTTC.